This TCR beta chain was identified during a study of blood T cell repertoires in COVID-19. Study-level information: COVID-19 samples from acute and convalescent phases originated in the United States, Italy and Spain. In each case, the material was cDNA or gDNA derived from T cells, B-cell-depleted T cells, or PBMCs.

Under the authors' procedure: Amplification of reference gene primers provided the estimated nucleated cell counts. Produced via immunoSEQ multiplex PCR; TCRdb's table is partial and in-frame only. V and J calls and clone size are as listed in that table; D and trimming were resolved from the DNA. This sample yields about 170,000 clones, of which around nine tenths are seen a single time; roughly 3.3% belongs to the top ten. This CDR3 has 13 amino acids. V was trimmed by 5 bases and J by 7 bases, leaving 12 bases between them. Germline V gene lookup returns CDR1 SNHLY and CDR2 FYNNEI. The TCR comes from a man aged 65 to 85 with acute or convalescent COVID-19. V gene TRBV2 combines with J gene TRBJ2-1; no definite D call. Specimen: peripheral blood. CDR3 sequence: CASSPPQVNEQFF. CDR3 DNA: TGTGCCAGCAGTCCCCCCCAGGTTAATGAGCAGTTCTTC.